These 25 T cell receptor beta chains came from one sample sequenced in a study of cytomegalovirus exposure and HLA in healthy donors (TCRdb year 2017). The library came from the immunoSEQ multiplex PCR assay. TCRdb carries this immuneACCESS record with in-frame sequences only. Its versions omit some clonotypes, under half of them owing to an unresolved V gene in the studies checked, with the rest unexplained. The sample data list roughly 140,000 clones, and roughly 89% of these were observed just once. More than 2.5% of the sample belongs to the ten largest clones. Sequencing was done on a sample of PBMCs. Source of these receptors: a woman younger than 35 in good health and CMV-seropositive.

This rearrangement joins TRBV7-9 to TRBJ2-7; 13 nucleotides match TRBD2. After removal of 6 bases from V and 6 bases from J, the junction contained 8 bases not matched to a gene. Looked up from germline, CDR1 is SEHNR and CDR2 is FQNEAQ (reference sequence). This CDR3 is built from 15 residues. The CDR3 DNA follows: TGTGCCAGCAGTCCTACTAGCGGGAGGGCGTCCGAGCAGTACTTC. Translating gives CASSPTSGRASEQYF.

This chain links TRBV28 with TRBJ2-1; 7 bases are shared with TRBD1. The CDR3 loop spans 13 amino acids. Germline lookup yields CDR1 MDHEN and CDR2 SYDVKM. Trimming at V came to 6 bases and at J to 10 bases, leaving 9 bases not matched to a gene. The CDR3 loop reads CASSIPFRGEQFF. CDR3 nucleotides: TGTGCCAGCAGCATCCCTTTCAGGGGGGAGCAGTTCTTC.

The chain uses TRBV7-2 and TRBJ2-7; tentative D call: TRBD2 (6 bases). The germline V and J ends were trimmed by 2 bases and 0 bases, with 17 bases remaining between them. CDR1 and CDR2 (germline): SGHTA, FQGNSA. The CDR3 loop spans 17 amino acids. CDR3 coding DNA: TGTGCCAGCAGCTTACTCTCGGGAGCGGGCCTCTCCTACGAGCAGTACTTC. Translation gives CASSLLSGAGLSYEQYF.

This clone is a singleton in its sample. The chain employs TRBV7-6 and TRBJ2-7, with D hard to call. Deletions cut 5 bases from V and 2 bases from J, with 7 bases between. CDR3 length equals 12 residues. The germline V gene encodes CDR1 SGHVS and CDR2 FNYEAQ. CDR3 in amino acids: CASSSNTYEQYF. Written as DNA, the CDR3 is TGTGCCAGCAGCAGTAACACCTACGAGCAGTACTTC.

This clone showed up just a few times. The chain has TRBV11-2 and TRBJ2-1; maybe TRBD1 (6 bases). Germline V lookup: CDR1 SGHAT, CDR2 FQNNGV. V was trimmed by 0 bases and J by 10 bases, leaving 16 bases between them. The CDR3 runs 15 residues. CDR3 in amino acids: CASSLEWGRTPEQFF. In DNA, the CDR3 is TGTGCCAGCAGCTTAGAATGGGGGCGGACGCCGGAGCAGTTCTTC.

This clone showed up just once. The chain uses TRBV19 and TRBJ1-4; 9 bases align to TRBD1. This CDR3 spans 17 amino acids. V was clipped by 5 bases and J by 3 bases; unmatched bases: 10. The germline CDR1 and CDR2 sequences are LNHDA and SQIVND (reference sequence). This chain's CDR3 is CASSPYSRQGANEKLFF. CDR3 DNA sequence: TGTGCCAGTAGTCCCTACTCTCGACAGGGGGCTAATGAAAAACTGTTTTTT.

The gene calls are TRBV7-9 and TRBJ2-7, with 7 bases identical to TRBD2. V dropped 2 bases and J dropped 3; count of bases not matched to a gene: 10. The CDR3 length is 16 residues. The germline V gene encodes CDR1 SEHNR and CDR2 FQNEAQ (reference sequence). CDR3 in amino acids: CASSLSREAPSYEQYF. DNA of the CDR3: TGTGCCAGCAGCTTATCTCGGGAGGCCCCAAGCTACGAGCAGTACTTC. Based on the CDR3 plus reference TRBV7-9 and TRBJ2-7, the full variable domain is DTGVSQNPRHKITKRGQNVTFRCDPISEHNRLYWYRQTLGQGPEFLTYFQNEAQLEKSRLLSDRFSAERPKGSFSTLEIQRTEQGDSAMYLCASSLSREAPSYEQYFGPGTRLTVT.

The chain joins TRBV30 to TRBJ2-1; 10 bases match TRBD2. Germline V CDR1 and CDR2: GTSNPN, SVGIG (reference sequence). The CDR3 runs to 14 residues. V was pared by 5 bases and J by 3 bases, with 4 bases of the junction left unmatched. CDR3 nucleotides: TGTGCCTGGCATACTAGCGGGAACTACAATGAGCAGTTCTTC. Amino acids: CAWHTSGNYNEQFF.

The V call is TRBV9, the J call TRBJ2-1; 11 bases map to TRBD1. V gave up 3 bases and J gave up 2 bases; unmatched junction bases: 1. The germline V gene encodes CDR1 SGDLS and CDR2 YYNGEE. The length of the CDR3 is 15 residues. The CDR3 DNA is TGTGCCAGCAGCGAGGGACAGGGGGCCTACAATGAGCAGTTCTTC. Translation: CASSEGQGAYNEQFF.

The chain carries TRBV30 and TRBJ1-2; D gene ambiguous. V was trimmed by 5 bases and J by 4 bases, leaving 11 bases between them. Per germline, CDR1 GTSNPN and CDR2 SVGIG (reference sequence). This CDR3 region has 12 residues. The CDR3 spells CAWGDTFYGYTF. For the CDR3, the DNA is TGTGCCTGGGGTGACACCTTCTATGGCTACACCTTC.

This chain links TRBV7-9 with TRBJ2-5; 7 bases are a match to TRBD2. Germline lookup yields CDR1 SEHNR and CDR2 FQNEAQ (reference sequence). With V trimmed by 2 bases and J by 4 bases, 7 bases remained unmatched. CDR3 length: 15 residues. CDR3 amino acids: CASSLYLSGGETQYF. The CDR3 nucleotides read TGTGCCAGCAGCTTATACCTGTCGGGGGGAGAGACCCAGTACTTC.

The rearrangement uses TRBV4-2 and TRBJ2-2; unclear D gene. Trimming cost V 0 bases and J 8 bases, with 10 bases left between them. This CDR3 is 14 amino acids long. The germline V gene encodes CDR1 LGHNA and CDR2 YNFKEQ. CDR3 bases: TGTGCCAGCAGCCAAGATGCAGAAATTGGGGAGCTGTTTTTT. It translates to CASSQDAEIGELFF.

The chain couples TRBV7-9 to TRBJ1-1; D ambiguous. Trimming took off 1 base at V and 1 base at J, with 7 bases between the two ends. Germline lookup yields CDR1 SEHNR and CDR2 FQNEAQ (reference sequence). The CDR3 loop spans 14 amino acids. The DNA for the CDR3 is TGTGCCAGCAGCTTAGGGGAGGCGAACACTGAAGCTTTCTTT. It specifies CASSLGEANTEAFF.

The V gene is TRBV10-3, the J gene TRBJ1-4; 7 nucleotides match TRBD1. The germline V gene has CDR1 ENHRY and CDR2 SYGVKD. Trimming removed 4 bases from V and 7 bases from J; junction bases left unmatched: 3. The CDR3 is 13 amino acids. The CDR3 DNA sequence: TGTGCCATCAGTGGACAGGGTCGTGAAAAACTGTTTTTT. It yields the protein CAISGQGREKLFF.

The rearrangement links TRBV5-1 to TRBJ1-3; no definite D call. There are 17 residues in the CDR3. Germline CDR1 SGHRS, CDR2 YFSETQ. V was shortened by 3 bases and J by 0 bases, with 16 bases between the two germline ends. Here the CDR3 DNA reads TGCGCCAGCAGCTCGACACTAGCCCAGAGCTCTGGAAACACCATATATTTT. Translating gives CASSSTLAQSSGNTIYF.

The J gene is TRBJ1-4, the V gene TRBV29-1; 12 nucleotides align to TRBD1. Trimming removed 5 bases from V and 0 bases from J; junction bases left unmatched: 10. Germline V CDR1 and CDR2: SQVTM, ANQGSEA. The CDR3 extends over 18 amino acids. Written as DNA, the CDR3 is TGCAGCGTTTCCTCCGGGACAGGGGGCTCTACAACTAATGAAAAACTGTTTTTT. Its protein is CSVSSGTGGSTTNEKLFF.

V and J are TRBV7-9 and TRBJ2-7; perhaps TRBD2 as D (5 bases). CDR1 is SEHNR, CDR2 FQNEAQ, per germline (reference sequence). Trimming pared 5 bases from V and 3 bases from J, leaving 23 bases between. The CDR3 is made up of 17 amino acids. In nucleotides, the CDR3 is TGTGCCAGCAGCGTATACACCGGAGGAGGTACCGTCTACGAGCAGTACTTC. Its protein is CASSVYTGGGTVYEQYF. The variable domain in full, completed from reference TRBV7-9 and TRBJ2-7, reads DTGVSQNPRHKITKRGQNVTFRCDPISEHNRLYWYRQTLGQGPEFLTYFQNEAQLEKSRLLSDRFSAERPKGSFSTLEIQRTEQGDSAMYLCASSVYTGGGTVYEQYFGPGTRLTVT.

This clone appeared a single time. The chain links TRBV14 to TRBJ2-7; D might be TRBD1 (5 bases). This CDR3 spans 13 amino acids. V was clipped by 3 bases and J by 3 bases, with 9 bases between them. Germline V CDR1 and CDR2: SGHDN, FVKESK. CDR3 nucleotides: TGTGCCAGCAGCCACAGGGCCCTCTACGAGCAGTACTTC. It translates to CASSHRALYEQYF.

The chain links TRBV25-1 to TRBJ1-4; TRBD1 matches at 8 bases. The CDR3 spans 16 residues. J gave up 2 bases and V 3 bases, and 5 bases lay outside the gene matches. CDR1 is MGHDK and CDR2 is SYGVNS in the germline V gene. CDR3 DNA: TGTGCCAGCAGTGACAGGGGGCGAAGTACTAATGAAAAACTGTTTTTT. Translated: CASSDRGRSTNEKLFF. Complete variable domain (other parts from reference TRBV25-1 and TRBJ1-4): EADIYQTPRYLVIGTGKKITLECSQTMGHDKMYWYQQDPGMELHLIHYSYGVNSTEKGDLSSESTVSRIRTEHFPLTLESARPSHTSQYLCASSDRGRSTNEKLFFGSGTQLSVL.

This chain uses TRBV6-5 with TRBJ2-4, with D possibly being TRBD2 (6 bases). V lost 6 bases to trimming and J lost 6 bases, with 18 bases between them. The germline V gene has CDR1 MNHEY and CDR2 SVGAGI. The CDR3 sequence is 15 residues long. The CDR3 reads CASSIEGGSPNIQYF. The CDR3 DNA reads TGTGCCAGCAGCATAGAGGGAGGATCCCCAAACATTCAGTACTTC.

The chain is built from TRBV11-3 and TRBJ1-3, with 7 bases that match TRBD1. Germline V lookup: CDR1 SGHNT, CDR2 YENEEA. The CDR3 runs to 15 residues. V dropped 5 bases and J dropped 8; count of bases not matched to a gene: 12. CDR3 sequence reads: CASSPWDSTGDTIYF. The CDR3 DNA reads as TGTGCCAGCAGCCCATGGGACAGTACTGGGGACACCATATATTTT.

The chain uses TRBV5-1 and TRBJ2-5, with a tentative D call TRBD1 (6 bases). With 2 bases removed from V and 2 bases from J, the gap between germline ends came to 13 bases. The CDR3 has 15 amino acids. CDR1 and CDR2 (germline): SGHRS, YFSETQ. In DNA, the CDR3 is TGCGCCAGCAGCTTTGGGGGACACCCACAAGAGACCCAGTACTTC. Protein: CASSFGGHPQETQYF.

V and J are TRBV4-3 and TRBJ2-1; weak D call: TRBD2 (6 bases). The CDR3 runs 15 residues. V lost 1 base, J lost 2 bases, and 9 bases lay in between. Germline V lookup: CDR1 LGHNA, CDR2 YSLEER. CDR3 amino acids: CASSQGGEAYNEQFF. For the CDR3, the DNA is TGCGCCAGCAGCCAAGGTGGGGAGGCCTACAATGAGCAGTTCTTC.

CDR3 amino acids: CASSIVSGSSQPQHF. CDR3 sequence (DNA): TGTGCCAGTAGTATAGTATCAGGGTCTAGTCAGCCCCAGCATTTT. V gene TRBV19 combines with J gene TRBJ1-5; D may be TRBD1 (5 bases). The CDR3 loop spans 15 amino acids. Germline V gene data show CDR1 as LNHDA and CDR2 as SQIVND (reference sequence). The V gene lost 1 base and the J gene lost 6 bases, with 13 bases spanning the gap.

The J gene is TRBJ2-7, the V gene TRBV5-6, with TRBD1 matching over 10 bases. Germline V CDR1 and CDR2: SGHDT, YYEEEE. V shed 3 bases and J 5 bases; nucleotides not matched to a gene: 8. This CDR3 contains 15 residues. The CDR3 bases are TGTGCCAGCAGCTATAAAGGGACAGGGGACCACGAGCAGTACTTC. Its protein product is CASSYKGTGDHEQYF.